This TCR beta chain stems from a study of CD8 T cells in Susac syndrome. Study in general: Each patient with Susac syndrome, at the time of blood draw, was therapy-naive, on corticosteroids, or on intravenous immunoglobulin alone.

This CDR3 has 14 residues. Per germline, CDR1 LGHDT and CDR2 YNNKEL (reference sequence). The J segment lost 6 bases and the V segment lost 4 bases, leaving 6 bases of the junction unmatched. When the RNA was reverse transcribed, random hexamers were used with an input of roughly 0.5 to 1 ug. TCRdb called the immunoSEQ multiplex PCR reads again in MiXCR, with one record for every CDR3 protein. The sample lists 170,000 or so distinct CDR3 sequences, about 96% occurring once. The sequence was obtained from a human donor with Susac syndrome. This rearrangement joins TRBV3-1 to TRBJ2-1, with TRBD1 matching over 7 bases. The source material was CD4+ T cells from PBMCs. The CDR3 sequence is CASSRDRVSNEQFF. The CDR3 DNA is TGTGCCAGCAGCCGGGACAGAGTGTCCAATGAGCAGTTCTTC.